This paragraph covers one T cell receptor beta chain sequence. Antigen: not known. The length of the CDR3 is 17 residues. Germline V gives CDR1 SGHRS, CDR2 YFSETQ. V was pared by 4 bases and J by 0 bases, with 5 bases of the junction left unmatched. This was a survey-level run. Study processing details: The detection floor for productive clonotype frequency was 2.59 x 10-5. Clones were sequenced by immunoSEQ multiplex PCR, and TCRdb holds only the in-frame ones, with some missing. D and trimming come from the DNA, and the V and J calls and clone size come from that table. The sample comprises some 21,000 clones, approximately 81% of which are singletons, and around 0.4% rests with the top ten. These data originate in a study of STAT5B mutations in CD4+ large granular lymphocyte leukemia. Notes on the study in general: The CD4+ versus CD8+ T-LGLL clonality difference may reflect limited sample size. Top patient clones used TRBV06 genes more often: 8/27 versus 2/35 in controls.

The sample was CD4+ T cells from blood buffy coats. The receptor was isolated from a human donor in good health. The J gene is TRBJ2-6, the V gene TRBV5-1; TRBD1 matches at 9 bases. Here the CDR3 DNA reads TGCGCCAGCAGCAAGGGACAGGGAACCTCTGGGGCCAACGTCCTGACTTTC. Amino acids: CASSKGQGTSGANVLTF.